A single TCR beta chain is shown here with its context. Its antigen is undetermined. The sample's time point: persistent/refractory GD, antithyroid drugs over 5 years with positive TRAb. The TCR library was made from RNA that had been extracted from PBMCs in TRIzol. Patients met American Thyroid Association criteria for Graves' disease. Through Arm-PCR of CDR3 regions and iRepertoire HTBI primers, TCR beta libraries were built. One entry per CDR3 protein, called by TCRdb with MiXCR from the multiplex PCR reads. The sample yields about 400,000 distinct CDR3 sequences, around 20% seen once. Germline V gene sequence: CDR1 DFQATT, CDR2 SNEGSKA (reference sequence). This CDR3 is built from 14 residues. Between the trimmed V and J ends, which lost 5 bases and 2 bases, there was a span of 13 bases. This record comes from a study of regulatory T cells in long-lasting Graves disease. General study findings and limits: Persistent disease preferred TRBV28, TRBJ1-2 and TRBJ2-5. The work looked only at peripheral blood and did not look at thyroid tissue. Comparison showed that persistent patients shared more public clonotypes (about 3,000) than new patients (about 880).

This clonotype was obtained from a female donor with Graves disease. The chain uses TRBV20-1 and TRBJ2-4; D call uncertain. Sequencing was performed on peripheral blood mononuclear cells (PBMCs), taken when the disease was refractory, from a patient treated with antithyroid drugs. As DNA, the CDR3 is TGCAGTGCTGAAGACCGGGTTACCAAAAACATTCAGTACTTC. Translating it yields CSAEDRVTKNIQYF.